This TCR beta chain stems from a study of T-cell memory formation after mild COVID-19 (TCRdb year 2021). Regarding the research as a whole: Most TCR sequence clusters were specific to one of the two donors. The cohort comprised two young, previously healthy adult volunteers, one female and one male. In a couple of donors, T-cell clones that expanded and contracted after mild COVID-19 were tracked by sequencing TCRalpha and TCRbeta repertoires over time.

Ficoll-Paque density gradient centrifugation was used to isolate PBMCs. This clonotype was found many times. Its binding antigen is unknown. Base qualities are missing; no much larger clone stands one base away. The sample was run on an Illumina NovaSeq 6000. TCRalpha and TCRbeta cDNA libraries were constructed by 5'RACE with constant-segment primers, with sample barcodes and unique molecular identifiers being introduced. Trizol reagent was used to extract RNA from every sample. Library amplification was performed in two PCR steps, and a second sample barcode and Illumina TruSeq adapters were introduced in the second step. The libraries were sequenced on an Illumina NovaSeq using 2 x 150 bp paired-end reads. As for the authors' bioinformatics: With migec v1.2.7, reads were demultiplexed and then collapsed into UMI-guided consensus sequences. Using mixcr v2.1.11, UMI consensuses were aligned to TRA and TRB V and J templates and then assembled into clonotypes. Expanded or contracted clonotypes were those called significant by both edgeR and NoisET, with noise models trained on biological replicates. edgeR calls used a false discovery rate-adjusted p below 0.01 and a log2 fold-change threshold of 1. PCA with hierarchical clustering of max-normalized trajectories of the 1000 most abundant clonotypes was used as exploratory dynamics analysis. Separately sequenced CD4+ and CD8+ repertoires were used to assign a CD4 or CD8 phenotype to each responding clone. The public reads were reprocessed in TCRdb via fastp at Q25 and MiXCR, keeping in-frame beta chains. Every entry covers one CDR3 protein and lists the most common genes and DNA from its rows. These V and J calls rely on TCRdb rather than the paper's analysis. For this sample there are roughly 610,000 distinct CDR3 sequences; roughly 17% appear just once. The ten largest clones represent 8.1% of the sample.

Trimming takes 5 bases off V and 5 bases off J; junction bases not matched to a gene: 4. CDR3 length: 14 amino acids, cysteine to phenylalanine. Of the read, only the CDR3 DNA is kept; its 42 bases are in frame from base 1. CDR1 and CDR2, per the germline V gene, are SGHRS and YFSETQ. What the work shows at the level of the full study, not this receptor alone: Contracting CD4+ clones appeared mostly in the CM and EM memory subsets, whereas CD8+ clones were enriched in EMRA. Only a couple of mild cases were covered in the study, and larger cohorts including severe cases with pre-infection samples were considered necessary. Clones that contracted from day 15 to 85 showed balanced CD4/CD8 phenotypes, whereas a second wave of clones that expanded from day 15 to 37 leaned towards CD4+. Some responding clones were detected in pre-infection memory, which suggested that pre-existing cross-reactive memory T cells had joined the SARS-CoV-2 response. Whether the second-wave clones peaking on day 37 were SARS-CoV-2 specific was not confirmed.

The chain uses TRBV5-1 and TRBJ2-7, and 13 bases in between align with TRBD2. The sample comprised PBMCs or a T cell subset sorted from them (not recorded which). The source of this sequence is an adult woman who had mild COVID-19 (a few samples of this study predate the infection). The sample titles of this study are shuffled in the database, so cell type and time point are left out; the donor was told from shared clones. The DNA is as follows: TGCGCCAGCAGGTGGACTAGCGGGAGCAACGAGCAGTACTTC. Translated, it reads CASRWTSGSNEQYF.